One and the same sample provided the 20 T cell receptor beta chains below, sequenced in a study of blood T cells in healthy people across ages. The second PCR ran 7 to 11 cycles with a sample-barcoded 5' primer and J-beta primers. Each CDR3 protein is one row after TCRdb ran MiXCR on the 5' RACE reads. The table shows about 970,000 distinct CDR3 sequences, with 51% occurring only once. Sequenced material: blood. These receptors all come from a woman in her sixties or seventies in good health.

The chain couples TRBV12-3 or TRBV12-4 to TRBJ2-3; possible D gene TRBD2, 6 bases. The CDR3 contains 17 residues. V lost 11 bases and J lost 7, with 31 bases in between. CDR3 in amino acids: CAGGNLWDVVSQNTQYF. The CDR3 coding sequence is TGTGCCGGCGGGAATCTCTGGGACGTAGTCTCACAAAATACGCAGTATTTT.

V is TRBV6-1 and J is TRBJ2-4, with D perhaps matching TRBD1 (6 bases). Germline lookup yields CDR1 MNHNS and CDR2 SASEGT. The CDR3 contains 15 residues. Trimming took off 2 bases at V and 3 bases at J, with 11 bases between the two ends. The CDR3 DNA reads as TGTGCCAGCAGTGAAACAGGGTATCGCAAAAACATTCAGTACTTC. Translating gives CASSETGYRKNIQYF.

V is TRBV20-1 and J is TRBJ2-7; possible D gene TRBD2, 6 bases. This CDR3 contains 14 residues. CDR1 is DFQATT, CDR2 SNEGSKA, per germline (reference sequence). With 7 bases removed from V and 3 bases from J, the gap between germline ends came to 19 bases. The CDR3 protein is CSVPRRGFNYEQYF. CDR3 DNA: TGCAGTGTGCCGCGGCGGGGCTTCAACTACGAGCAGTACTTC.

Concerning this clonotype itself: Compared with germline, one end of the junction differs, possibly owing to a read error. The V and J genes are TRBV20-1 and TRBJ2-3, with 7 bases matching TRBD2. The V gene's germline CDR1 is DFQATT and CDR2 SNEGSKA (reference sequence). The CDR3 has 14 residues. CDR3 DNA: TGCAGTGCTAGAGAAGGAACTAGCGCAGCTACGGAGTATTTT. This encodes CSAREGTSAATEYF.

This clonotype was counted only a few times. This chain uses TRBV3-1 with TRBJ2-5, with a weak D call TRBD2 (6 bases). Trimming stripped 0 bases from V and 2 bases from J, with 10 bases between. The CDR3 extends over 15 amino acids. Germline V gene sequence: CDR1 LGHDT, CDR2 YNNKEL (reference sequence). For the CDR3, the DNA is TGTGCCAGCAGCCAAGATATGGCGGGGCAAGAGACCCAGTACTTC. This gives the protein CASSQDMAGQETQYF.

The CDR3 DNA follows: TGCGCCAGCAGCCAGGAGCGGGAGGGAACAGATACGCAGTATTTT. Encoded protein: CASSQEREGTDTQYF. The chain uses TRBV4-3 and TRBJ2-3, with 10 bases identical to TRBD2. Trimming cost V 3 bases and J 3 bases; bases outside gene matches: 3. CDR3 length equals 15 residues. Germline V gene data show CDR1 as LGHNA and CDR2 as YSLEER.

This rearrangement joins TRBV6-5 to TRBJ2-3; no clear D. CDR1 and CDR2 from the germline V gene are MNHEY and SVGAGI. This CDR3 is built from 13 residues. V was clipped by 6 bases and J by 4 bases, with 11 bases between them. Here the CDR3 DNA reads TGTGCCAGCAGACTATCTGTGGCAGATACGCAGTATTTT. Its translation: CASRLSVADTQYF.

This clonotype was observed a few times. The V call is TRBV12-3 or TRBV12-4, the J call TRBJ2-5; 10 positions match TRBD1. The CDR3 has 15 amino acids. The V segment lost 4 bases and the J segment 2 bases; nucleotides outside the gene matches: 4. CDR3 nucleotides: TGTGCCAGCAGTTATCGGACAGGGGGGCAAGAGACCCAGTACTTC. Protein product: CASSYRTGGQETQYF.

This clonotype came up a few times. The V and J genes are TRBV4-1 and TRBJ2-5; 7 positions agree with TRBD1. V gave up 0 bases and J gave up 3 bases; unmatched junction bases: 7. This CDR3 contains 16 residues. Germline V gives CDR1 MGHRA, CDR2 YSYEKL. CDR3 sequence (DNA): TGCGCCAGCAGCCAAGACAGACAGGGAGCAGAAGAGACCCAGTACTTC. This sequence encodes CASSQDRQGAEETQYF.

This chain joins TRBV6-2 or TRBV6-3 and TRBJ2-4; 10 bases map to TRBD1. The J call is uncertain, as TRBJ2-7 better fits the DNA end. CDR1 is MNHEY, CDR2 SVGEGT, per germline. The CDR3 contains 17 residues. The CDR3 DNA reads TGTGCCAGCAGTCTTACACGGGGACAGGGGACGAGCGACGAGCAGTACTTC. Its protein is CASSLTRGQGTSDEQYF.

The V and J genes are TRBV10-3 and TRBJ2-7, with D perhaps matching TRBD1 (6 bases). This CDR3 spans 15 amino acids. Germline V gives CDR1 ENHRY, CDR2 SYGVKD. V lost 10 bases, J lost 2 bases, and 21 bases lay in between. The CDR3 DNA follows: TGTGCCACACAGGACAGAACCGTCACAACCTACGAGCAGTACTTC. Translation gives CATQDRTVTTYEQYF.

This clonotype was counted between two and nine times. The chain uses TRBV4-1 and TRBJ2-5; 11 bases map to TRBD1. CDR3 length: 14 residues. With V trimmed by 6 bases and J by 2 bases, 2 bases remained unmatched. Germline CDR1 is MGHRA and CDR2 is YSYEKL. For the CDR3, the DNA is TGCGCCAGCAGGCGGGACAGGGGGCAAGAGACCCAGTACTTC. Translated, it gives CASRRDRGQETQYF.

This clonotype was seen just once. CDR3 residues: CASSPRRGSEKLFF. DNA of the CDR3: TGTGCCAGCAGCCCCCGGCGGGGTTCAGAAAAACTGTTTTTT. The rearrangement links TRBV7-9 to TRBJ1-4; D ambiguous. CDR3 size: 14 residues. V shed 5 bases and J shed 8 bases, with 15 bases lying between them. The germline V gene encodes CDR1 SEHNR and CDR2 FQNEAQ (reference sequence).

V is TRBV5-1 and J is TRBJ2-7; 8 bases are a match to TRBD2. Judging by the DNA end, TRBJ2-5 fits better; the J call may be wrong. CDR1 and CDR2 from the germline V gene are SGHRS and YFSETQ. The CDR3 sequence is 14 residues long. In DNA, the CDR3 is TGCGCCAGCAAGCGGGAGTCGGTGGTAAAGACCCAGTACTTC. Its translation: CASKRESVVKTQYF.

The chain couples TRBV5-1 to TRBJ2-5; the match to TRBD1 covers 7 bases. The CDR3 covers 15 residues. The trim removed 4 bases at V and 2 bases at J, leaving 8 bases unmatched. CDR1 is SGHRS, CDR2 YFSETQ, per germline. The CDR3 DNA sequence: TGCGCCAGCAGCCGTGGGGACAGTCGACAAGAGACCCAGTACTTC. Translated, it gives CASSRGDSRQETQYF. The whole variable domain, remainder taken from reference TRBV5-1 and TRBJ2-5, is KAGVTQTPRYLIKTRGQQVTLSCSPISGHRSVSWYQQTPGQGLQFLFEYFSETQRNKGNFPGRFSGRQFSNSRSEMNVSTLELGDSALYLCASSRGDSRQETQYFGPGTRLLVL.

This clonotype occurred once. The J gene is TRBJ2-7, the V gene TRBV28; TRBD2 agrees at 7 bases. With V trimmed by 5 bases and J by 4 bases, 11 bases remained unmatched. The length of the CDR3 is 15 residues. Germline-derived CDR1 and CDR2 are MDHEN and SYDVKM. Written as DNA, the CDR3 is TGTGCCAGCAGTCCAGGGACTAAACCGCCTTACGAGCAGTACTTC. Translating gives CASSPGTKPPYEQYF.

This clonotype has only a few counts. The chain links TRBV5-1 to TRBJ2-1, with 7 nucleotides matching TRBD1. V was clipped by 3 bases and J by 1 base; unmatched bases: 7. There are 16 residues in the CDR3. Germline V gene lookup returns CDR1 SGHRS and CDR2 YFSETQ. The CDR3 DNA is TGCGCCAGCAGCTCTAACACAGGGGCGTCCTACAATGAGCAGTTCTTC. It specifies CASSSNTGASYNEQFF.

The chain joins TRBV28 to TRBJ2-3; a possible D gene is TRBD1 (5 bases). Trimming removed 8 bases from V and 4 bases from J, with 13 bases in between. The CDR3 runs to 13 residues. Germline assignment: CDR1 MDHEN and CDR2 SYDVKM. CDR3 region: CASLASGPDTQYF. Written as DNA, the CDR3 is TGTGCCAGCCTCGCTTCAGGGCCAGATACGCAGTATTTT.

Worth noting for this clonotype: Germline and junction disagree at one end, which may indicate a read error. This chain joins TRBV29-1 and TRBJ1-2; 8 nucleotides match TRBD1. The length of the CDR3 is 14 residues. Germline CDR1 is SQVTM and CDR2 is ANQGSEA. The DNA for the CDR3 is TGCAGCGCCAGCGGACAGGGCTTAGGCTATGGCCACACCTTC. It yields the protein CSASGQGLGYGHTF. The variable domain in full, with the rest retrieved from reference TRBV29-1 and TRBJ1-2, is SAVISQKPSRDICQRGTSLTIQCQVDSQVTMMFWYRQQPGQSLTLIATANQGSEATYESGFVIDKFPISRPNLTFSTLTVSNMSPEDSSIYLCSASGQGLGYGHTFGSGTRLTVV.

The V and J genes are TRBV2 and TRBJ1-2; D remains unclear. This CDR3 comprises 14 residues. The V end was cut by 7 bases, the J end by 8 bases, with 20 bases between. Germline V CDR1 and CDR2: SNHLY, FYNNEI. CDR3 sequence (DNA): TGTGCCAGCAATTATGCCGGGTCCCGAGGCGGCTACACCTTC. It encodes CASNYAGSRGGYTF.